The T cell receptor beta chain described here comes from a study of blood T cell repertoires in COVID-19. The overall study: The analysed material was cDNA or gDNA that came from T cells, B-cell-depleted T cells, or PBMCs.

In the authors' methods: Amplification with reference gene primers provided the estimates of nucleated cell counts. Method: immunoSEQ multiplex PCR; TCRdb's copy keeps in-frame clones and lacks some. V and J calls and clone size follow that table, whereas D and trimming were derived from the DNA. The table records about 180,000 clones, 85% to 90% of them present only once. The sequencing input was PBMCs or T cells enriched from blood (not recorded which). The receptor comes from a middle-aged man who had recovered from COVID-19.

The CDR3 loop reads CASSYKQARSTTF. The CDR3 coding sequence is TGTGCCAGCAGTTACAAACAGGCTAGGTCGACTACCTTC. The chain combines TRBV6-5 with TRBJ1-2; possibly TRBD1 for D (5 bases). V gave up 2 bases and J gave up 14 bases, with 18 bases separating them. The CDR3 extends over 13 amino acids. Germline lookup yields CDR1 MNHEY and CDR2 SVGAGI.